This entry lists 27 T cell receptor beta chains sequenced from one sample in a study of technical replicates of blood from several donors. Libraries were prepared by immunoSEQ multiplex PCR; TCRdb keeps only in-frame clonotypes and omits some of them. The sample lists just over 70,000 clones, roughly 94% occurring once. Source material: T cells isolated from PBMCs. These receptors came from a human donor in good health.

This chain uses TRBV2 with TRBJ2-7; unclear D gene. CDR1 and CDR2 from the germline V gene are SNHLY and FYNNEI. The CDR3 spans 12 residues. Trimming took 2 bases from V and 5 from J, leaving 7 bases between them. This CDR3 reads CASSESVDEQYF. CDR3 coding DNA: TGTGCCAGCAGTGAATCTGTAGACGAGCAGTACTTC.

The chain links TRBV4-3 to TRBJ2-3; D is unresolved. CDR1 LGHNA and CDR2 YSLEER come from the germline V gene. The CDR3 runs to 14 residues. V was cut by 0 bases and J by 0 bases, with 4 bases left in between. The CDR3 region is CASSQDRSTDTQYF. CDR3 DNA: TGCGCCAGCAGCCAAGATCGGAGCACAGATACGCAGTATTTT.

The CDR3 is CASSGKGGGLANEKLFF. As DNA, the CDR3 is TGTGCCAGCAGCGGAAAAGGAGGCGGTTTGGCTAATGAAAAACTGTTTTTT. V is TRBV9 and J is TRBJ1-4; D gene ambiguous. The CDR3 covers 17 residues. V was trimmed by 3 bases and J by 3 bases, leaving 18 bases between them. Germline V gene data show CDR1 as SGDLS and CDR2 as YYNGEE.

The rearrangement links TRBV4-1 to TRBJ2-2; 9 bases map to TRBD1. Germline V gene lookup returns CDR1 MGHRA and CDR2 YSYEKL. V was clipped by 6 bases and J by 7 bases; unmatched bases: 6. The CDR3 contains 14 residues. The CDR3 spells CASSPGQGNGELFF. The CDR3 nucleotides are TGCGCCAGCAGTCCGGGACAGGGTAACGGGGAGCTGTTTTTT.

The chain employs TRBV2 and TRBJ2-6, with a weak D call TRBD2 (6 bases). The CDR3 has 15 residues. Germline CDR1 and CDR2: SNHLY and FYNNEI. V dropped 8 bases and J dropped 0 bases, with 11 bases sitting between them. CDR3 loop: CASGRTDSGANVLTF. The CDR3 nucleotides read TGTGCCAGCGGGAGGACTGACTCTGGGGCCAACGTCCTGACTTTC.

This sequence joins TRBV7-9 and TRBJ2-1, with 7 bases identical to TRBD2. This CDR3 has 16 amino acids. Germline CDR1 is SEHNR and CDR2 is FQNEAQ (reference sequence). With 1 base clipped from V and 3 bases from J, the junction kept 6 bases outside the gene matches. CDR3 nucleotides: TGTGCCAGCAGCTTAGGGTTCGCGGGAGTCTACAATGAGCAGTTCTTC. It encodes CASSLGFAGVYNEQFF. The full variable domain, completed using reference TRBV7-9 and TRBJ2-1, is DTGVSQNPRHKITKRGQNVTFRCDPISEHNRLYWYRQTLGQGPEFLTYFQNEAQLEKSRLLSDRFSAERPKGSFSTLEIQRTEQGDSAMYLCASSLGFAGVYNEQFFGPGTRLTVL.

The chain couples TRBV7-3 to TRBJ2-7; TRBD2 agrees at 7 bases. Germline loops: CDR1 SGHTA, CDR2 FQGTGA. The CDR3 is made up of 15 amino acids. V gave up 1 base and J gave up 3 bases; unmatched junction bases: 6. CDR3 nucleotide sequence: TGTGCCAGCAGCTTAAGGCTAGCGGAGGGCTACGAGCAGTACTTC. Translating it yields CASSLRLAEGYEQYF. The whole variable domain, filled in from reference TRBV7-3 and TRBJ2-7, reads GAGVSQTPSNKVTEKGKYVELRCDPISGHTALYWYRQSLGQGPEFLIYFQGTGAADDSGLPNDRFFAVRPEGSVSTLKIQRTERGDSAVYLCASSLRLAEGYEQYFGPGTRLTVT.

The rearrangement links TRBV28 to TRBJ1-5; D is unresolved. V shed 6 bases and J shed 5 bases, with 5 bases lying between them. This CDR3 has 11 residues. Germline V CDR1 and CDR2: MDHEN, SYDVKM. The CDR3 DNA is TGTGCCAGCAGCCGAGATCAGCCCCAGCATTTT. Amino acids: CASSRDQPQHF.

The chain has TRBV4-2 and TRBJ2-7; TRBD2 aligns across 7 bases. The CDR3 is 17 residues long. Germline CDR1 LGHNA, CDR2 YNFKEQ. The V segment lost 3 bases and the J segment 2 bases; nucleotides outside the gene matches: 13. CDR3 nucleotide sequence: TGTGCCAGCAGCCAGAATTCCATAGAAGGGACTACCTACGAGCAGTACTTC. Translation: CASSQNSIEGTTYEQYF.

The V call is TRBV9, the J call TRBJ2-7; possibly TRBD2 for D (7 bases). The CDR3 is 17 residues long. With 3 bases removed from V and 2 bases from J, the gap between germline ends came to 21 bases. From germline, CDR1 is SGDLS and CDR2 YYNGEE. This CDR3 reads CASSEGETSIVPYEQYF. The CDR3 region has the DNA TGTGCCAGCAGCGAGGGGGAGACTAGCATCGTTCCCTACGAGCAGTACTTC.

The chain couples TRBV5-5 to TRBJ1-2, with D maybe TRBD1 (6 bases). This CDR3 spans 15 amino acids. Germline V gene data show CDR1 as SGHKS and CDR2 as YYEKEE (reference sequence). V was clipped by 2 bases and J by 3 bases, with 14 bases between them. DNA of the CDR3: TGTGCCAGCAGCTTTCTTTACAGGGTTGACTATGGCTACACCTTC. This translates into CASSFLYRVDYGYTF.

The rearrangement links TRBV7-2 to TRBJ1-1; D is possibly TRBD1 (5 bases). V lost 0 bases to trimming and J lost 8 bases, with 10 bases between them. CDR1 and CDR2 from the germline V gene are SGHTA and FQGNSA. The CDR3 is made up of 13 amino acids. DNA for the CDR3: TGTGCCAGCAGCTTAGCGGGCCAGGGAGAAGCTTTCTTT. This sequence encodes CASSLAGQGEAFF.

The rearrangement uses TRBV19 and TRBJ1-1, with a possible D match to TRBD1 (5 bases). V was pared by 5 bases and J by 0 bases, with 22 bases between. CDR1 LNHDA and CDR2 SQIVND come from the germline V gene (reference sequence). The CDR3 sequence is 18 residues long. CDR3 DNA: TGTGCCAGTAGTGTAACAGGATACCCTTCCACGATGAACACTGAAGCTTTCTTT. Its translation: CASSVTGYPSTMNTEAFF. The full variable domain, with the rest looked up from reference TRBV19 and TRBJ1-1, is DGGITQSPKYLFRKEGQNVTLSCEQNLNHDAMYWYRQDPGQGLRLIYYSQIVNDFQKGDIAEGYSVSREKKESFPLTVTSAQKNPTAFYLCASSVTGYPSTMNTEAFFGQGTRLTVV.

The gene calls are TRBV6-5 and TRBJ1-5; D is undetermined. Germline CDR1 MNHEY, CDR2 SVGAGI. The CDR3 consists of 14 residues. The V gene lost 6 bases and the J gene lost 2 bases, with 11 bases spanning the gap. CDR3 nucleotide sequence: TGTGCCAGCAGCCTAAGAGGCGGCAATCAGCCCCAGCATTTT. Encoded protein: CASSLRGGNQPQHF.

The V gene is TRBV7-9, the J gene TRBJ2-1; D not resolved. From germline, CDR1 is SEHNR and CDR2 FQNEAQ (reference sequence). This CDR3 comprises 12 residues. The CDR3 bases are TGTGTGGTGGGTGGAGTCCGCAATGAGCAGTTCTTC. Amino acids: CVVGGVRNEQFF.

A word on this clone: Compared with germline, one end of the junction differs, possibly owing to a read error. The chain uses TRBV2 and TRBJ2-5, with 8 bases matching TRBD1. The V gene's germline CDR1 is SNHLY and CDR2 FYNNEI. CDR3 size: 16 residues. CDR3 nucleotide sequence: TGTGCCAGCAGAGAAGAAGCCGGGACAGGTCGTGAGACCCAGTACTTC. Translation: CASREEAGTGRETQYF. Drawing the rest from reference TRBV2 and TRBJ2-5, the complete variable domain is EPEVTQTPSHQVTQMGQEVILRCVPISNHLYFYWYRQILGQKVEFLVSFYNNEISEKSEIFDDQFSVERPDGSNFTLKIRSTKLEDSAMYFCASREEAGTGRETQYFGPGTRLLVL.

This rearrangement joins TRBV7-8 to TRBJ2-7, with D maybe TRBD1 (6 bases). The germline V gene has CDR1 SGHVS and CDR2 FQNEAQ. V lost 5 bases, J lost 6 bases, and 17 bases lay in between. CDR3 size: 14 residues. CDR3: CASSAQRGWGEQYF. The CDR3, as DNA: TGTGCCAGCAGCGCCCAGAGGGGGTGGGGCGAGCAGTACTTC. Full variable domain (rest looked up from reference TRBV7-8 and TRBJ2-7): GAGVSQSPRYKVAKRGQDVALRCDPISGHVSLFWYQQALGQGPEFLTYFQNEAQLDKSGLPSDRFFAERPEGSVSTLKIQRTQQEDSAVYLCASSAQRGWGEQYFGPGTRLTVT.

The genes are TRBV6-6 and TRBJ1-5, with no clear D. V gave up 2 bases and J gave up 5 bases, with 4 bases separating them. There are 12 residues in the CDR3. Per the germline V gene, CDR1 is MNHNY and CDR2 is SVGAGI (reference sequence). CDR3 sequence reads: CASSYLYQPQHF. The CDR3 DNA reads as TGTGCCAGCAGTTACCTTTATCAGCCCCAGCATTTT.

The V gene is TRBV5-1, the J gene TRBJ2-7, with 7 positions matching TRBD1. J lost 3 bases, V lost 4 bases, and 4 bases had no gene match. Looked up from germline, CDR1 is SGHRS and CDR2 is YFSETQ. The CDR3 is made up of 13 amino acids. In DNA form, the CDR3 reads TGCGCCAGCAGCAGGGGGCCGGACTACGAGCAGTACTTC. This translates into CASSRGPDYEQYF. Using reference TRBV5-1 and TRBJ2-7 for the parts outside the CDR3, the full variable domain is KAGVTQTPRYLIKTRGQQVTLSCSPISGHRSVSWYQQTPGQGLQFLFEYFSETQRNKGNFPGRFSGRQFSNSRSEMNVSTLELGDSALYLCASSRGPDYEQYFGPGTRLTVT.

The chain employs TRBV2 and TRBJ2-3; the D is unclear. This CDR3 is 13 amino acids long. Per the germline V gene, CDR1 is SNHLY and CDR2 is FYNNEI. V was pared by 6 bases and J by 2 bases, with 9 bases between. The CDR3 protein is CASRTDFTDTQYF. CDR3 nucleotide sequence: TGTGCCAGCAGAACAGATTTCACAGATACGCAGTATTTT.

The V call is TRBV28, the J call TRBJ2-7, with TRBD1 matching over 7 bases. The CDR3 loop spans 14 amino acids. Germline CDR1 and CDR2: MDHEN and SYDVKM. Trimming took 6 bases from V and 2 from J; bases not matched to a gene: 7. This CDR3 reads CASRPTGTTYEQYF. The CDR3 bases are TGTGCCAGCAGACCGACAGGGACCACCTACGAGCAGTACTTC.

This rearrangement joins TRBV10-3 to TRBJ2-7; 8 bases are shared with TRBD2. With V trimmed by 8 bases and J by 0 bases, 3 bases remained unmatched. This CDR3 spans 13 amino acids. Germline loops: CDR1 ENHRY, CDR2 SYGVKD. The CDR3 is CAIGAGGSYEQYF. The CDR3 DNA sequence: TGTGCCATCGGGGCGGGAGGCTCCTACGAGCAGTACTTC.

This clone showed up just once. This rearrangement joins TRBV28 to TRBJ2-7; unclear D gene. Looked up from germline, CDR1 is MDHEN and CDR2 is SYDVKM. This CDR3 contains 11 residues. The germline V and J ends were trimmed by 6 bases and 3 bases, with 6 bases remaining between them. CDR3 sequence (DNA): TGTGCCAGCAGCGACAACTACGAGCAGTACTTC. Encoded protein: CASSDNYEQYF. The whole variable domain, filled in from reference TRBV28 and TRBJ2-7, reads DVKVTQSSRYLVKRTGEKVFLECVQDMDHENMFWYRQDPGLGLRLIYFSYDVKMKEKGDIPEGYSVSREKKERFSLILESASTNQTSMYLCASSDNYEQYFGPGTRLTVT.

As regards this clone: This CDR3 is also generated by other DNA sequences in the sample. V and J are TRBV29-1 and TRBJ2-6; tentatively, D is TRBD1 (6 bases). V lost 5 bases and J lost 1, with 9 bases in between. The germline gives CDR1 SQVTM, CDR2 ANQGSEA. The CDR3 runs 14 residues. The CDR3 sequence is CSVQGSSGANVLTF. For the CDR3, the DNA is TGCAGCGTTCAGGGGTCGTCTGGGGCCAACGTCCTGACTTTC.

This chain connects TRBV2 to TRBJ1-1, with a possible D match to TRBD1 (5 bases). CDR1 SNHLY and CDR2 FYNNEI come from the germline V gene. The CDR3 totals 17 residues. Trimming pared 0 bases from V and 4 bases from J, leaving 18 bases between. CDR3: CASSEALGQGFTTEAFF. The DNA of the CDR3 is TGTGCCAGCAGTGAAGCGCTTGGGCAGGGATTCACCACTGAAGCTTTCTTT.

The rearrangement links TRBV6-1 to TRBJ1-5, with unresolved D. Germline-derived CDR1 and CDR2 are MNHNS and SASEGT. CDR3 length: 13 residues. V was clipped by 1 base and J by 7 bases, with 8 bases between them. The CDR3 DNA sequence: TGTGCCAGCAGTGAAGTTATGTCGCAGCCCCAGCATTTT. The encoded protein is CASSEVMSQPQHF.

The genes are TRBV7-3 and TRBJ2-3, with 9 positions matching TRBD2. The CDR3 extends over 16 amino acids. V lost 0 bases to trimming and J lost 2 bases; unmatched junction nucleotides: 3. Germline V gene lookup returns CDR1 SGHTA and CDR2 FQGTGA. This CDR3 is CASSLTLAGSTDTQYF. The CDR3 coding sequence is TGTGCCAGCAGCTTAACTCTAGCGGGGTCCACAGATACGCAGTATTTT.